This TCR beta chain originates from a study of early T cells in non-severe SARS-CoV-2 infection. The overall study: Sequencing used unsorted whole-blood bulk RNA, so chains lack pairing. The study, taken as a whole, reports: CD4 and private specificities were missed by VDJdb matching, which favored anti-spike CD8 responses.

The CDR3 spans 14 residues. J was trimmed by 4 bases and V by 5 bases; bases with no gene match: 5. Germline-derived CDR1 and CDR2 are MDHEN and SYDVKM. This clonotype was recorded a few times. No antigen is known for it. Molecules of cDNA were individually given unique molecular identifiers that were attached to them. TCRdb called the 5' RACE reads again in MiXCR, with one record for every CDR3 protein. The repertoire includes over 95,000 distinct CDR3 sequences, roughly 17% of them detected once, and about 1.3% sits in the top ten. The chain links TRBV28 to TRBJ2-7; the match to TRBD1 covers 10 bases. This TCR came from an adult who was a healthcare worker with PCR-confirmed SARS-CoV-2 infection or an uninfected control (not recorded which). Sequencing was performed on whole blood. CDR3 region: CASSIPGQGYEQYF. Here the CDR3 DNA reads TGTGCCAGCAGTATTCCGGGACAGGGGTACGAGCAGTACTTC.